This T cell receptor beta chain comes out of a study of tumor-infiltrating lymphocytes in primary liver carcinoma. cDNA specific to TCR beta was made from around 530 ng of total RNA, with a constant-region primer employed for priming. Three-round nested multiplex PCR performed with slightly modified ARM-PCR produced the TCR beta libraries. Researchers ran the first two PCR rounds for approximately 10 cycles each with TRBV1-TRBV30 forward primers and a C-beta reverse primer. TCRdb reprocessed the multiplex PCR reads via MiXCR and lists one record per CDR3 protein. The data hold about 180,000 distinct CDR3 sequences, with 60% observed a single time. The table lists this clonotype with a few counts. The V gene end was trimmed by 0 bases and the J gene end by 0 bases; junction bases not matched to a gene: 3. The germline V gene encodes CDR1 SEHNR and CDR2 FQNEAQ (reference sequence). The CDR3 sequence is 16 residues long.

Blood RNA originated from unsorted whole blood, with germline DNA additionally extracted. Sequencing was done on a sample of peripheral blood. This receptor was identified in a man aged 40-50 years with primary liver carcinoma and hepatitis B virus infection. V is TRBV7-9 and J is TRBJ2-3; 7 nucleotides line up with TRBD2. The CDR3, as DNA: TGTGCCAGCAGCTTAGCGCTACTAGCGAGCACAGATACGCAGTATTTT. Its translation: CASSLALLASTDTQYF.